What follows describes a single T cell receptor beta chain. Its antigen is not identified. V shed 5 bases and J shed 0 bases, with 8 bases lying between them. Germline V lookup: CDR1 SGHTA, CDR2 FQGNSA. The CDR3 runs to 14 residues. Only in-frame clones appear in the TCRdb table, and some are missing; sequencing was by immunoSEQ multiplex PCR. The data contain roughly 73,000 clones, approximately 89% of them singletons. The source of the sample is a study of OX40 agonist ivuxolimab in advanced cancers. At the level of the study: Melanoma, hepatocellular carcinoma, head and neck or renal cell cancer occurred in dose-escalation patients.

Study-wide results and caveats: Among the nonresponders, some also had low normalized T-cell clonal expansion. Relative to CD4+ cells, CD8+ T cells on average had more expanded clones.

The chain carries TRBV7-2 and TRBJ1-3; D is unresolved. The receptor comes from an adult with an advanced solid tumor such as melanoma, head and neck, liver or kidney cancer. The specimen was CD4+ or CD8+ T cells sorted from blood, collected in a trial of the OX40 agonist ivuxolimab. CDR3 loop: CASSLISSGNTIYF. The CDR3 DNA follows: TGTGCCAGCAGCCTAATTAGCTCTGGAAACACCATATATTTT.